The 15 T cell receptor beta chains below all came from one sample that was sequenced in a study of chemoradiotherapy in HPV16-positive cancers (dated by TCRdb to the early 2020s). Library preparation was by the immunoSEQ multiplex PCR assay. Held by TCRdb, this immuneACCESS table contains in-frame sequences only and omits some clones. Under half of the omission traces to an unresolved V gene where checked; the cause of the rest is unknown. This sample holds roughly 6,700 clones; 80% to 90% were observed only once. The ten largest account for approximately 8.1% of the sample. The source material was tumor tissue, sampled from a patient who underwent chemoradiotherapy. Receptor source: a human donor with HPV-associated anogenital cancer.

The chain recombines TRBV6-4 with TRBJ1-5, with D possibly being TRBD1 (5 bases). V was cut by 6 bases and J by 7 bases, with 7 bases left in between. This CDR3 is 11 amino acids long. Germline CDR1 is MRHNA and CDR2 is SNTAGT. Written as DNA, the CDR3 is TGTGCCAGCAGGCAGGGACAGCCCCAGCATTTT. It translates to CASRQGQPQHF.

The chain links TRBV6-1 to TRBJ2-3, with D tentatively TRBD2 (7 bases). Germline loops: CDR1 MNHNS, CDR2 SASEGT. Trimming took off 2 bases at V and 7 bases at J, with 13 bases between the two ends. This CDR3 contains 14 residues. The CDR3 coding sequence is TGTGCCAGCAGTGAATGGGGGGGGGACAATACGCAGTATTTT. It codes for CASSEWGGDNTQYF.

This clone has more than one count but fewer than ten. J is TRBJ2-2 and V is TRBV7-8; D remains unclear. Per the germline V gene, CDR1 is SGHVS and CDR2 is FQNEAQ. CDR3 length equals 16 residues. Trimming left V 5 bases short and J 0 bases short, with 13 bases between. CDR3 protein: CASSTSPIPNTGELFF. CDR3 DNA: TGTGCCAGCAGCACCTCACCGATTCCGAACACCGGGGAGCTGTTTTTT.

The chain employs TRBV11-2 and TRBJ2-1, with a possible D match to TRBD1 (6 bases). This CDR3 spans 15 amino acids. CDR1 and CDR2 from the germline V gene are SGHAT and FQNNGV. V was clipped by 2 bases and J by 6 bases, with 14 bases between them. CDR3 sequence reads: CASSLQPPRGNEQFF. CDR3 DNA: TGTGCCAGCAGCTTACAACCCCCCAGGGGCAATGAGCAGTTCTTC.

On this clone itself: One end of the junction does not line up with germline, which may come from a read error. CDR3 coding DNA: TGTGCCAGCTCGCCACGAACTATGGAAGCTTTCTTT. It is translated as CASSPRTMEAFF. The chain employs TRBV18 and TRBJ1-1; unclear D gene. Germline CDR1 and CDR2: KGHSH and LQKENI. The CDR3 covers 12 residues.

The rearrangement links TRBV7-2 to TRBJ2-1, with 8 bases aligning to TRBD1. The CDR3 covers 15 residues. Germline-derived CDR1 and CDR2 are SGHTA and FQGNSA. V gave up 5 bases and J gave up 2 bases; unmatched junction bases: 5. CDR3 protein: CASSPQGVTYNEQFF. DNA of the CDR3: TGTGCCAGCAGCCCACAGGGGGTCACCTACAATGAGCAGTTCTTC.

The V call is TRBV5-1, the J call TRBJ1-3; D is unresolved. Germline values: CDR1 SGHRS, CDR2 YFSETQ. V was clipped by 4 bases and J by 0 bases, with 8 bases between them. The CDR3 is 14 residues long. The CDR3 DNA reads TGCGCCAGCAGCCCAACCGCCTCTGGAAACACCATATATTTT. Amino acids: CASSPTASGNTIYF.

This chain uses TRBV6-1 with TRBJ2-3; 7 nucleotides line up with TRBD1. With V trimmed by 6 bases and J by 3 bases, 3 bases remained unmatched. The CDR3 runs 13 residues. Germline loops: CDR1 MNHNS, CDR2 SASEGT. The CDR3 DNA reads TGTGCCAGCAGGATGACAGGGACAGATACGCAGTATTTT. Residues: CASRMTGTDTQYF.

V gene TRBV7-3 combines with J gene TRBJ2-3; the D is unclear. V was cut by 5 bases and J by 0 bases, with 9 bases left in between. The CDR3 is made up of 14 amino acids. The germline V gene encodes CDR1 SGHTA and CDR2 FQGTGA. Here the CDR3 DNA reads TGTGCCAGCAGCCTCACATCTAGCACAGATACGCAGTATTTT. This translates into CASSLTSSTDTQYF.

This sequence joins TRBV5-8 and TRBJ2-2; unclear D gene. The CDR3 runs 14 residues. The ends were cut back, 0 bases at V and 5 bases at J, with 8 bases in the middle. Germline V gene data show CDR1 as SGHTS and CDR2 as YDEGEE. The CDR3 nucleotides are TGTGCCAGCAGCTTGGATCCGCGGACCGGGGAGCTGTTTTTT. This codes for CASSLDPRTGELFF.

The chain links TRBV13 to TRBJ2-7; 9 bases fit TRBD2. The CDR3 has 15 residues. The junction had 8 bases not matched to a gene; V was cut back by 3 bases and J by 5 bases. Germline values: CDR1 PRHDT, CDR2 FYEKMQ (reference sequence). CDR3 coding DNA: TGTGCCAGCAGCTTGTGGGGGACTAGCACCCACGAGCAGTACTTC. The encoded protein is CASSLWGTSTHEQYF. The whole variable domain, filled in from reference TRBV13 and TRBJ2-7, reads AAGVIQSPRHLIKEKRETATLKCYPIPRHDTVYWYQQGPGQDPQFLISFYEKMQSDKGSIPDRFSAQQFSDYHSELNMSSLELGDSALYFCASSLWGTSTHEQYFGPGTRLTVT.

V gene TRBV10-3 combines with J gene TRBJ1-5; D is possibly TRBD1 (5 bases). Germline V lookup: CDR1 ENHRY, CDR2 SYGVKD. This CDR3 spans 15 amino acids. V was cut by 5 bases and J by 3 bases, with 14 bases left in between. This CDR3 reads CAISRLGPFNQPQHF. The CDR3 DNA follows: TGTGCCATCAGTCGATTGGGACCCTTCAATCAGCCCCAGCATTTT.

In DNA form, the CDR3 reads TGCGCCAGCAGCTCCGGGACAGTAGATCTAAGCAATCAGCCCCAGCATTTT. It encodes CASSSGTVDLSNQPQHF. The rearrangement uses TRBV5-1 and TRBJ1-5; TRBD1 agrees at 7 bases. The V gene's germline CDR1 is SGHRS and CDR2 YFSETQ. This CDR3 has 17 residues. The V and J ends lost 3 bases and 1 base, in that order; junction bases with no gene match: 10. Together with reference TRBV5-1 and TRBJ1-5, the CDR3 gives the full variable domain: KAGVTQTPRYLIKTRGQQVTLSCSPISGHRSVSWYQQTPGQGLQFLFEYFSETQRNKGNFPGRFSGRQFSNSRSEMNVSTLELGDSALYLCASSSGTVDLSNQPQHFGDGTRLSIL.

This chain joins TRBV29-1 and TRBJ2-1, with 7 bases fitting TRBD2. The CDR3 consists of 16 residues. Per the germline V gene, CDR1 is SQVTM and CDR2 is ANQGSEA. V was pared by 6 bases and J by 1 base, with 12 bases of the junction left unmatched. This CDR3 reads CSVGGGREFSYNEQFF. Written as DNA, the CDR3 is TGCAGCGTGGGGGGAGGGCGGGAGTTTTCCTACAATGAGCAGTTCTTC.

This rearrangement joins TRBV23-1 to TRBJ1-5; no definite D call. TRBV23-1 qualifies as an ORF whose function is uncertain. The CDR3 has 11 amino acids. Trimming shortened V by 10 bases and J by 5 bases, and 9 bases separated the two germline ends. The CDR3 loop reads CATWLYQPQHF. CDR3 bases: TGCGCCACATGGTTGTATCAGCCCCAGCATTTT.